This entry is about one T cell receptor (beta chain). Its antigen remains unidentified. The data were obtained in a study of early stage breast cancer tumors. Study at large: ER+/PR+/HER2- status applied to twelve of 16 invasive breast tumors. Samples were sequenced at about 10-fold average coverage. Notes on the study in general: Tumors had roughly 2.5-fold higher T cell density and higher clonality than adjacent normal breast tissue. Tumor and normal breast were distinguished via blood comparison in about 90% of the 16 patients.

Looked up from germline, CDR1 is MNHNY and CDR2 is SVGAGI (reference sequence). The V and J ends lost 5 bases and 4 bases respectively, with 11 bases between them. There are 13 residues in the CDR3. Clones were sequenced by immunoSEQ multiplex PCR, and TCRdb holds only the in-frame ones, with some missing. The table includes some 75,000 clones, around 80% detected once. The sequencing sample was made of blood. This receptor was taken from a person between 60 and 70 years old with breast cancer. The chain links TRBV6-6 to TRBJ1-2, with a possible D match to TRBD1 (6 bases). CDR3 nucleotide sequence: TGTGCCAGCAGTCCGGACAGCGGCTATGGCTACACCTTC. It translates to CASSPDSGYGYTF.